These 3 T cell receptor beta chains were all obtained from the same sample, sequenced in a study of blood T cell repertoires in COVID-19. The table came from immunoSEQ multiplex PCR; TCRdb's copy has only in-frame clones and leaves some out. This table has 300,000 to 350,000 clones, around nine tenths appearing once. The source material was PBMCs or T cells enriched from blood (not recorded which). All receptors come from a woman aged 30 to 39 who had been exposed to COVID-19.

The chain uses TRBV11-2 and TRBJ2-2, with TRBD1 identical over 10 bases. J was trimmed by 2 bases and V by 3 bases; bases with no gene match: 3. CDR3 length equals 16 residues. Germline loops: CDR1 SGHAT, CDR2 FQNNGV. CDR3 nucleotides: TGTGCCAGCAGCTTGGGACAGGGGCCTAACACCGGGGAGCTGTTTTTT. Translation gives CASSLGQGPNTGELFF.

This clone occurred once. This rearrangement joins TRBV11-2 to TRBJ2-7, with a weak D call TRBD2 (5 bases). The CDR3 is made up of 12 amino acids. CDR1 and CDR2 from the germline V gene are SGHAT and FQNNGV. V was clipped by 5 bases and J by 2 bases, with 7 bases between them. CDR3 sequence (DNA): TGTGCCAGCAGCGAGGGAACCTACGAGCAGTACTTC. Translating gives CASSEGTYEQYF.

The chain recombines TRBV28 with TRBJ1-1, with D possibly matching TRBD1 (5 bases). CDR3 length: 14 amino acids. Trimming cost V 4 bases and J 6 bases, with 15 bases left between them. Germline CDR1 and CDR2: MDHEN and SYDVKM. The CDR3 nucleotides are TGTGCCAGCAGTTCTCAGGGTGCGTGGGCTGAAGCTTTCTTT. Translation gives CASSSQGAWAEAFF.